This T cell receptor (beta chain) is from a study of beta chain features in type 1 diabetes. Study outcomes and limitations: All four CD4+ subsets of Type 1 diabetes patients contained TCRB CDR3s that were moderately but significantly shorter. In the patient group, naive, central memory and Treg TCRB repertoires seemed more alike than in the healthy donor group.

CDR3 size: 13 residues. Germline CDR1 SGDLS, CDR2 YYNGEE. Trimming pared 0 bases from V and 9 bases from J, leaving 10 bases between. The entirety of the isolated RNA underwent reverse transcription, so expressed TCRB transcripts were sequenced. Clones were read by immunoSEQ multiplex PCR, and TCRdb kept only the in-frame ones, dropping some. Of hundreds of thousands of clones in the sample, 25% to 35% were seen once. About this clone: Its specificity is not known.

This TCR derives from a man younger than 35 in good health. The specimen was naive CD4+ T cells from blood. The chain is built from TRBV9 and TRBJ2-1; the D is unclear. The DNA of the CDR3 is TGTGCCAGCAGCGTAGTGCTAGATGCTGAGCAGTTCTTC. Translated, it gives CASSVVLDAEQFF.